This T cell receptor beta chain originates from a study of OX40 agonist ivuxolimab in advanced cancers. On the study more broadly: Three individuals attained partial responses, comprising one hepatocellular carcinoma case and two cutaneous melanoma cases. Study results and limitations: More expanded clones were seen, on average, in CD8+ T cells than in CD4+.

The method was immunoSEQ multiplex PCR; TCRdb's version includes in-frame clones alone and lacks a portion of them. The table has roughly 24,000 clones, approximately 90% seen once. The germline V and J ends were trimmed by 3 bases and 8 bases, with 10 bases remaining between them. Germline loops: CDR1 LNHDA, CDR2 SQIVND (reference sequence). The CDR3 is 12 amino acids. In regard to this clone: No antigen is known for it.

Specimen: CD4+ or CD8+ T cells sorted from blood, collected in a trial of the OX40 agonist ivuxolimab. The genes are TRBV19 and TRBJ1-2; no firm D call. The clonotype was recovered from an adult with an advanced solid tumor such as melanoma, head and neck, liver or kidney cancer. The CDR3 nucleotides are TGTGCCAGTAGTATGGTGGGGAACGGCTACACCTTC. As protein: CASSMVGNGYTF.